The source of this T cell receptor (beta chain) is a study of T cell repertoires in cytomegalovirus infection. Worth noting for this clonotype: Its antigen is not identified.

One entry per CDR3 protein, called by TCRdb with MiXCR from the reads. The repertoire includes about 530,000 distinct CDR3 sequences, around 27% of them detected once, and 13% sits in the top ten. The trim removed 6 bases at V and 7 bases at J, leaving 3 bases unmatched. CDR1 and CDR2 from the germline V gene are MNHEY and SVGEGT. The CDR3 extends over 13 amino acids. Broader study findings: HLA-C-restricted, CMV-specific TCR beta clonotypes were dominant ex vivo. Adding up the frequency of public TCR beta families identified people who carried CMV plus the relevant HLA.

The sequencing sample was made of PBMCs. The sequence was obtained from a human donor in good health (CMV status not recorded). Some clones in this sample may be carry-over from other donors' samples. The rearrangement joins TRBV6-2 or TRBV6-3 to TRBJ2-1; TRBD2 agrees at 10 bases. CDR3 DNA sequence: TGTGCCAGCAGACCGACTAGCGGGAATGAGCAGTTCTTC. It specifies CASRPTSGNEQFF.